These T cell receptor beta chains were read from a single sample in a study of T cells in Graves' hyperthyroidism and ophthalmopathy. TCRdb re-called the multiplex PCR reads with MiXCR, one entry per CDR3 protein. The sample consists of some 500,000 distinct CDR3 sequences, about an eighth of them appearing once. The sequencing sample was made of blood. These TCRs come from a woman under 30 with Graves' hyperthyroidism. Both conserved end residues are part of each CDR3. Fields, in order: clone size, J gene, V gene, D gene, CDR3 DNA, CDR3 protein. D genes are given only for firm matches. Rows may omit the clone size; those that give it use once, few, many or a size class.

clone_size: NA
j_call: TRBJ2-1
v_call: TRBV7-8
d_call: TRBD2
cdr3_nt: TGTGCCAGCACGCACGACGGGACTAGCGTGTATGAGCAGTTCTTC
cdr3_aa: CASTHDGTSVYEQFF

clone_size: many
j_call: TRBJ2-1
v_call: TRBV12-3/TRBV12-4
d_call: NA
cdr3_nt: TGTGCCAGCAGTTTGGTCGAGTTTGGGCAGTTCTTC
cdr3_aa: CASSLVEFGQFF

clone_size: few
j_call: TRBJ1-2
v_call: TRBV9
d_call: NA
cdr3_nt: TGTGCCAGCAGCGTAGATCAGCAGGGGCTACGCTATGGCTACACCTTC
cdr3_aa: CASSVDQQGLRYGYTF

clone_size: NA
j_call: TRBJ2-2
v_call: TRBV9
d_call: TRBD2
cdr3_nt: TGTGCCAGCAGCTTACCTACTAGCGGGAGTACCACCGGGGAGCTGTTTTTT
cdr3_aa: CASSLPTSGSTTGELFF

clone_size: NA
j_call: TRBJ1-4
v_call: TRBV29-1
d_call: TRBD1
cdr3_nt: TGCAGCGTTAAAACAGGGGGCGGTGAAAAACTGTTTTTT
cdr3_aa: CSVKTGGGEKLFF

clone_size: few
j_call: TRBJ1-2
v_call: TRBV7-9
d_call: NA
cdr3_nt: TGTGCCAGCAGCTTGTACCACAGGGATGGCTACACCTTC
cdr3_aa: CASSLYHRDGYTF

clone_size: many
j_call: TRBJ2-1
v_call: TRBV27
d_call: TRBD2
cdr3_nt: TGTGCCAGCATCTCGGGACTAGGTCCCTACAATGAGCAGTTCTTC
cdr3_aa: CASISGLGPYNEQFF

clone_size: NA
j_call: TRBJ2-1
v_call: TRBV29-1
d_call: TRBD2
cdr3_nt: TGCAGCGTTGTCCCGGGACTAGCGTCGGATGAGCAGTTCTTC
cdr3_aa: CSVVPGLASDEQFF

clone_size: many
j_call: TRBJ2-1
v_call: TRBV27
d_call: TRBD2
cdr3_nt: TGTGCCTCTACTAGGAGGAATCTAGCGGGAGCATACAATGAGCAGTTCTTC
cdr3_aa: CASTRRNLAGAYNEQFF

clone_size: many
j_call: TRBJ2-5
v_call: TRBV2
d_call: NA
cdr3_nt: TGTGCCAGCAGTCGCAGCGGCCAAGAGACCCAGTACTTC
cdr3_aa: CASSRSGQETQYF

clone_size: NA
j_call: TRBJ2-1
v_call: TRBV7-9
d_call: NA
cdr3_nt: TGTGCCAGCAGCTTTATCAGTTCCGCTGAGCAGTTCTTC
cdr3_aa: CASSFISSAEQFF

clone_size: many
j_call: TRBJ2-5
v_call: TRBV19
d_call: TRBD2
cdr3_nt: TGTGCCAGTAGAAGACTAGCGGGAGAGGAGACCCAGTACTTC
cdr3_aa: CASRRLAGEETQYF

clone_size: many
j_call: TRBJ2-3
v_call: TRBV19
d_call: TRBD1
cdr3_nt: TGTGCCAGTAGCCGACAGGGATGGCTGTATTTT
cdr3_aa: CASSRQGWLYF

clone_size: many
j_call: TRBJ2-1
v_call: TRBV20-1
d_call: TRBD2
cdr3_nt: TGCAGTGCTAGCTTGGGACTAGGATACAATGAGCAGTTCTTC
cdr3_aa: CSASLGLGYNEQFF

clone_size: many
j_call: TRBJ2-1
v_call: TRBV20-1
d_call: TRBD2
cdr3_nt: TGCAGTGCTAGAGCCGGGGTTAGCGGGGTTTACAATGAGCAGTTCTTC
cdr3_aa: CSARAGVSGVYNEQFF

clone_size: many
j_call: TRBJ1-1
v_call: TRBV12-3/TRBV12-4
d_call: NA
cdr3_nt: TGTGCCAGCAGCGGGGGGGCCCCTGAAGCTTTCTTT
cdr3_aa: CASSGGAPEAFF

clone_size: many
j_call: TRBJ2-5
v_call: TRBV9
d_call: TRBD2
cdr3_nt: TGTGCCAGCAGCGTAGACGTAGCGGGAGGGCCAGAGACCCAGTACTTC
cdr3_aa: CASSVDVAGGPETQYF

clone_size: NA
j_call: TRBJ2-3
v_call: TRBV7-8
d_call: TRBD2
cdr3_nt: TGTGCCAGCAGCTTGCCCCGACTAGCGGGAGGCCCGGGGGCGCAGTATTTT
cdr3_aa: CASSLPRLAGGPGAQYF

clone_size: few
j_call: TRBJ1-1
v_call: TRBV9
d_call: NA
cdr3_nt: TGTGCCAGCAGCGTAGCCAGAACGAACACTGAAGCTTTCTTT
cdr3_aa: CASSVARTNTEAFF

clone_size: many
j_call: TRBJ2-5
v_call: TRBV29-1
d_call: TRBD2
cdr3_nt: TGCAGCGTTGATGGATCTAGCGGGAGAGGTGAGACCCAGTACTTC
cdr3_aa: CSVDGSSGRGETQYF

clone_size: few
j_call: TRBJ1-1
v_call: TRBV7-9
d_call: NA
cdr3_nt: TGTGCCAGCAGCTTAGACAGGGCCAGTGAAGCTTTCTTT
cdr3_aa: CASSLDRASEAFF

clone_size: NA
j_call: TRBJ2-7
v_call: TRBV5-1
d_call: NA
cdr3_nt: TGCGCCAGCAGGGCAGGGGAGGGCGAGCAGTACTTC
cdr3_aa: CASRAGEGEQYF

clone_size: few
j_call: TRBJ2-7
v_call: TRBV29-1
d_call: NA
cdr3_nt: TGCAGCGTTAGTGACAGGCGGTCCTACGAGCAGTACTTC
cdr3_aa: CSVSDRRSYEQYF

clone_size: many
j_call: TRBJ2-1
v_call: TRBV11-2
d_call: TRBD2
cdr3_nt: TGTGCCAGCAGCTTGGAGGGGCTAGCGGGATACAATGAGCAGTTCTTC
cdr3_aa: CASSLEGLAGYNEQFF

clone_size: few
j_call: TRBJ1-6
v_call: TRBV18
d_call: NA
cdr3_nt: TGTGCCAGCTCACCGTCAAGATATAATTCGCCCCTCCACTTT
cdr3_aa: CASSPSRYNSPLHF

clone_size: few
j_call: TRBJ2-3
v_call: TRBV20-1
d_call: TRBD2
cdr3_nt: TGCAGTGCTAGAGATCGGGCTAGCGGGCTCCAAGATACGCAGTATTTT
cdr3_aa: CSARDRASGLQDTQYF

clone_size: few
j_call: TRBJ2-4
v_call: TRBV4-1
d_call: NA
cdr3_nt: TGCGCCAGCAGCCAAGATTCGTCGACAAGGGAGATCCTAGCCAAAAACATTCAGTACTTC
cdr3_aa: CASSQDSSTREILAKNIQYF

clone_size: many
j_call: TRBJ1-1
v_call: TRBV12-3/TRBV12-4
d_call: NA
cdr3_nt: TGTGCCAGCAGTTTTGTAGAGAGGGTGTACACTGAAGCTTTCTTT
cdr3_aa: CASSFVERVYTEAFF

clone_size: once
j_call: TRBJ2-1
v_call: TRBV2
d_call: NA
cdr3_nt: TGTGCCAGCAGGAATTCCGGACAGATCTACAATGAGCAGTTCTTC
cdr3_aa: CASRNSGQIYNEQFF

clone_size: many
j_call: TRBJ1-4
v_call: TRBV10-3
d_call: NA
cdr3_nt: TGTGCCATCAGCGGGGGAACTAATGAAAAACTGTTTTTT
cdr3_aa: CAISGGTNEKLFF

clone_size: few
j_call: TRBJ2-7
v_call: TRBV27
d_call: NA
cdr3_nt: TGTGCCAGCAGAGGCGGGCCACACGAGCAGTACTTC
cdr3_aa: CASRGGPHEQYF

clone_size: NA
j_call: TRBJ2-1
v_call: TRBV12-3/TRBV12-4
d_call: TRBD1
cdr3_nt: TGTGCCAGCAGGATAACAGGGGGCAGATACAATGAGCAGTTCTTC
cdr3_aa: CASRITGGRYNEQFF

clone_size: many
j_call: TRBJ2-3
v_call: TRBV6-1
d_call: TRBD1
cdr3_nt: TGTGCCAGCAGCCTCGGGACAGCGGAAGGAGCAGATACGCAGTATTTT
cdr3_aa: CASSLGTAEGADTQYF